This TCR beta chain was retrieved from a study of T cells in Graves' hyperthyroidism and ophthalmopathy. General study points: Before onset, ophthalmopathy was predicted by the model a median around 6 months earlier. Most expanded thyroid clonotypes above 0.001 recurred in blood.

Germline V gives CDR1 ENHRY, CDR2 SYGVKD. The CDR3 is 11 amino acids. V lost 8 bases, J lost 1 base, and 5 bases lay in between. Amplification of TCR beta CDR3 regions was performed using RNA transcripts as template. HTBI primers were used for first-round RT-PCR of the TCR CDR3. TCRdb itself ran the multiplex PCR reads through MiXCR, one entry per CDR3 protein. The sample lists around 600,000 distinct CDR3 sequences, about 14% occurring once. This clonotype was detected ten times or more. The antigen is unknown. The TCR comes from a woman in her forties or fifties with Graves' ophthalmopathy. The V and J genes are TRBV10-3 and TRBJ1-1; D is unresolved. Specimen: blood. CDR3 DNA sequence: TGTGCCATCGGCACGAACACTGAAGCTTTCTTT. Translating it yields CAIGTNTEAFF.